This TCR beta chain emerged from a study of blood T cell repertoires in COVID-19. About the study: The United States, Italy and Spain supplied acute and convalescent COVID-19 samples.

TCRdb's copy holds only in-frame clones and misses some; the assay was immunoSEQ multiplex PCR. Among roughly 170,000 clones listed, more than 75% were seen once. The CDR3 has 13 amino acids. V was shortened by 3 bases and J by 3 bases, with 8 bases between the two germline ends. Germline CDR1 LNHDA, CDR2 SQIVND (reference sequence). While infection was still active, Seattle patients were enrolled and then followed longitudinally. This clone was observed a few times. The chain carries TRBV19 and TRBJ1-2; D is uncertain. The specimen was peripheral blood. The receptor was derived from a woman in her 70s with COVID-19, enrolled during active disease. CDR3 residues: CASSIRVDYGYTF. The CDR3 DNA is TGTGCCAGTAGTATTCGGGTGGACTATGGCTACACCTTC.